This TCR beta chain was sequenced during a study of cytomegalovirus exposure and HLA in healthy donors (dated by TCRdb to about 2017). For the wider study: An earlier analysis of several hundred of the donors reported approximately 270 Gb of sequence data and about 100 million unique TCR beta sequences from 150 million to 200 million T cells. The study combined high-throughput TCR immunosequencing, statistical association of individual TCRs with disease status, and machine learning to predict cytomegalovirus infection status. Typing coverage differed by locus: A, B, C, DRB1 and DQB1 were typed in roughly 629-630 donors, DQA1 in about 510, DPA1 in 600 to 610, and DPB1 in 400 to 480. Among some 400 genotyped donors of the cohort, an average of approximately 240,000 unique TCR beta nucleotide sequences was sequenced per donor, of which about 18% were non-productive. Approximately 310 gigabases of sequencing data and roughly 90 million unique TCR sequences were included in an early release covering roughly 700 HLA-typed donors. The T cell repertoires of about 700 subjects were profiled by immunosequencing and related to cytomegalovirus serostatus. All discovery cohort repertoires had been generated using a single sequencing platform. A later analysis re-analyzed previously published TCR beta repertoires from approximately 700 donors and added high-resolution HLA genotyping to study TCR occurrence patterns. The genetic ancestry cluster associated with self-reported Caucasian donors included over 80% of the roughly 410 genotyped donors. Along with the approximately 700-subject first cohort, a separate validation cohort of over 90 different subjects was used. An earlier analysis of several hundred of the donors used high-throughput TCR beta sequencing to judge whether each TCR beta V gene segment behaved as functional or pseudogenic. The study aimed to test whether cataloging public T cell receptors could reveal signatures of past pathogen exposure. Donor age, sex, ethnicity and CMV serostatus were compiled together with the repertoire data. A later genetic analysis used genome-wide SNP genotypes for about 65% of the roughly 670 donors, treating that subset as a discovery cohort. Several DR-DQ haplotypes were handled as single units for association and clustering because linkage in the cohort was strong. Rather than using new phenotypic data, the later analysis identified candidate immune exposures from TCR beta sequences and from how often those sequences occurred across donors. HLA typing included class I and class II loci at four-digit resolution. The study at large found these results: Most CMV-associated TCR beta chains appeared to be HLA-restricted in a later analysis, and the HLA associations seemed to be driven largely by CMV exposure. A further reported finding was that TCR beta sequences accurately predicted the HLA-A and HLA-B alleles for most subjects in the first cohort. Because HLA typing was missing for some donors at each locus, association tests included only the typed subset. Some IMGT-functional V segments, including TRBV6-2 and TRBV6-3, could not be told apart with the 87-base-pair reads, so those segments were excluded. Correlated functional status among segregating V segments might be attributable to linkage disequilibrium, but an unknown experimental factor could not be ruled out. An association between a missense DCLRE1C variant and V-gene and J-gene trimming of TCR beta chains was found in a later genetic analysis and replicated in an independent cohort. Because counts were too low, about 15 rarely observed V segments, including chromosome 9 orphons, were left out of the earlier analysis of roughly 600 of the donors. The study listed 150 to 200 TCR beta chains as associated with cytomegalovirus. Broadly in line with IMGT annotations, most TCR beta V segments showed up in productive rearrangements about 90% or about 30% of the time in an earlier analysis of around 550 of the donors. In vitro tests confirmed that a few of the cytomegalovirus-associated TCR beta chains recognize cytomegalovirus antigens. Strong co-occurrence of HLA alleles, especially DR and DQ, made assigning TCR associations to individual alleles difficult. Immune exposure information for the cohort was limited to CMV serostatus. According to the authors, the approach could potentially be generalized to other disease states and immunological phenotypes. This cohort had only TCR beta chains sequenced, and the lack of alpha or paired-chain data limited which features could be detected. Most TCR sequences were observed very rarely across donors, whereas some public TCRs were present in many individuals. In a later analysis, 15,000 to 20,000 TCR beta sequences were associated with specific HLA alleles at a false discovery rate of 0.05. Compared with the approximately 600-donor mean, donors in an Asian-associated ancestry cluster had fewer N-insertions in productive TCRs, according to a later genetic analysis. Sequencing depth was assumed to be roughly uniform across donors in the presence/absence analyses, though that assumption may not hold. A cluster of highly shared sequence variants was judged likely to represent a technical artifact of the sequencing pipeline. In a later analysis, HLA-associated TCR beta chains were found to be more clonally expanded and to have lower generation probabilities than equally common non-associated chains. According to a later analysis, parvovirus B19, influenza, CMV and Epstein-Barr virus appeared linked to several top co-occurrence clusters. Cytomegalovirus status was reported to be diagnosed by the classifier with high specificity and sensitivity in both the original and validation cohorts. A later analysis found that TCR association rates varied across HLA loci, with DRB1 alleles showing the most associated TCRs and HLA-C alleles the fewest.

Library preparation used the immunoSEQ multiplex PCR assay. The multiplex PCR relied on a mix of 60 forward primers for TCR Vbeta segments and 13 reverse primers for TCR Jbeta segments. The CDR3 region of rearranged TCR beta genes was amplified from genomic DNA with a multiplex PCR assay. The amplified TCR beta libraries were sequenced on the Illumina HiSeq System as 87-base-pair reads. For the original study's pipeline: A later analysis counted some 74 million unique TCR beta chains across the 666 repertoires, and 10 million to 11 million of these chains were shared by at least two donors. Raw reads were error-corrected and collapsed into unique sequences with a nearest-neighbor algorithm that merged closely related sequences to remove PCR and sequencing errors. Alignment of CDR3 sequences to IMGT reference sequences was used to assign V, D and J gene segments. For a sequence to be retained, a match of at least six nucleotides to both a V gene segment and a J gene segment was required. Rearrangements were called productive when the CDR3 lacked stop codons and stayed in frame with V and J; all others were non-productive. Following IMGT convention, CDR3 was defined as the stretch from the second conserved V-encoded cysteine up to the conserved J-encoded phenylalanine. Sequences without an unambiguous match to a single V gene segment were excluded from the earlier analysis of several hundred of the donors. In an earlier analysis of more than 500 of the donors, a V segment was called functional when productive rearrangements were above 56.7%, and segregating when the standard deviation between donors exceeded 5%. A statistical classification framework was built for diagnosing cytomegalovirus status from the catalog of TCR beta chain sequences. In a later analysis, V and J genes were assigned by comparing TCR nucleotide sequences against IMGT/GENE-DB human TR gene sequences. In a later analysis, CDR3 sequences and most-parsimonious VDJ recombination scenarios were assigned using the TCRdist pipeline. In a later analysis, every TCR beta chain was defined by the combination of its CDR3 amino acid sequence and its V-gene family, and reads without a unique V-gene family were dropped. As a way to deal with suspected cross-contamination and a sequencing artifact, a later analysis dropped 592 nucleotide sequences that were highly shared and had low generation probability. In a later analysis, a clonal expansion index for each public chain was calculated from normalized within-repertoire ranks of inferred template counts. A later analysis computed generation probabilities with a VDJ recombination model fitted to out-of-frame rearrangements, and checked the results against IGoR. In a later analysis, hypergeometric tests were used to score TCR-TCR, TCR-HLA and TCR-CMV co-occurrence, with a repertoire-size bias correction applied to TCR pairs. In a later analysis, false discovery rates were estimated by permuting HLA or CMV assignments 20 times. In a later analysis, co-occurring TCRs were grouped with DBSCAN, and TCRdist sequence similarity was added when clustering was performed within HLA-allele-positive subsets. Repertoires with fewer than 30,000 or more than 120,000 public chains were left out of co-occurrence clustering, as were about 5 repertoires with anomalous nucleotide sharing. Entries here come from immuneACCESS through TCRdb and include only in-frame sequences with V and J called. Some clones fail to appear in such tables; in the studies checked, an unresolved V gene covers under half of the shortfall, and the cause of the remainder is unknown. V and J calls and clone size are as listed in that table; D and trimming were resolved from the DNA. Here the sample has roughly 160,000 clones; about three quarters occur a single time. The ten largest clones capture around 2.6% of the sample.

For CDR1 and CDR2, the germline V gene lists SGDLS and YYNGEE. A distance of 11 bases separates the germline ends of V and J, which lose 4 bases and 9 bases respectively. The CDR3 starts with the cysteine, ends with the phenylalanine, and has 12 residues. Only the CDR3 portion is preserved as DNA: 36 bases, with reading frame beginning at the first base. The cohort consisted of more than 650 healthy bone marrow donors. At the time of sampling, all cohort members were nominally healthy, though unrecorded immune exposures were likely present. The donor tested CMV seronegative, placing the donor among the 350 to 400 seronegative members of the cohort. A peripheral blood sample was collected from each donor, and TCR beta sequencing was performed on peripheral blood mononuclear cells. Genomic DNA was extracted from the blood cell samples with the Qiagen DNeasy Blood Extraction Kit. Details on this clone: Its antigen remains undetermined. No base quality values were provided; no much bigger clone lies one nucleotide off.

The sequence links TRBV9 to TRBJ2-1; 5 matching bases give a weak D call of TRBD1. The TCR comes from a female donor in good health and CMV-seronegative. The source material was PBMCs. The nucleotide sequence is TGTGCCAGCAGCTTCTCGCAGGGTGAGCAGTTCTTC. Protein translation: CASSFSQGEQFF.